This TCR beta chain derives from a study of blood T cell repertoires in COVID-19. CDR1 is WNHNN, CDR2 SYGVQD, per germline (reference sequence). The length of the CDR3 is 13 residues. V gave up 10 bases and J gave up 2 bases; unmatched junction bases: 5. The table came from immunoSEQ multiplex PCR; TCRdb's copy has only in-frame clones and leaves some out. The sample contains 110,000 or so clones, roughly 80% of which appear only once. J is TRBJ1-3 and V is TRBV10-1, with 7 bases that match TRBD1. Sequencing input: peripheral blood. The TCR was taken from a man aged 45-65 years with acute or convalescent COVID-19. The DNA for the CDR3 is TGCGCCACCGCCGGGACAGCTGGAAACACCATATATTTT. Amino acid sequence: CATAGTAGNTIYF.